This is a list of T cell receptor beta chains from one sample in a study of patients and donors after allogeneic stem cell transplantation. TCRdb independently ran MiXCR on the RT-PCR reads; one entry per CDR3 protein. Seen here are 200,000 to 250,000 distinct CDR3 sequences, over 12% observed once, and the top ten hold around 10%. Input material: blood, either unsorted or a sorted T cell fraction (not recorded which). The receptors come from a human donor who was either an allogeneic HSCT recipient or a stem cell or donor lymphocyte infusion donor (not recorded which). It is not recorded whose cells these are; they may come from a transplant donor. CDR3s include the opening cysteine and the closing phenylalanine or tryptophan. Fields, in order: CDR3 DNA, CDR3 protein, clone size, J gene, D gene, V gene. D genes are given only for firm matches. Where a row states a size, it is once, few, many or the class of an expanded clone; other rows omit it.

CDR3nt: TGCGCCAGCAGCCTAACCGGGACCACCTTGGGGGAGCAGTACTTC
CDR3aa: CASSLTGTTLGEQYF
abundance: few
j_gene: TRBJ2-7
d_gene: NA
v_gene: TRBV5-1

CDR3nt: TGTGCCAGCAGTGACCGTCAGAATCGAGATACGCAGTATTTT
CDR3aa: CASSDRQNRDTQYF
abundance: many
j_gene: TRBJ2-3
d_gene: NA
v_gene: TRBV2

CDR3nt: TGTGCCAGCAGTGCTCAGGGGGCCGCAGATACGCAGTATTTT
CDR3aa: CASSAQGAADTQYF
abundance: few
j_gene: TRBJ2-3
d_gene: TRBD1
v_gene: TRBV2

CDR3nt: TGTGCCAGCAGTTACGCGGACAGGGGAAATGAAAAACTGTTTTTT
CDR3aa: CASSYADRGNEKLFF
abundance: NA
j_gene: TRBJ1-4
d_gene: TRBD1
v_gene: TRBV6-5

CDR3nt: TGCAGTGCTACCTCAGACCACTATGGCTACACCTTC
CDR3aa: CSATSDHYGYTF
abundance: few
j_gene: TRBJ1-2
d_gene: NA
v_gene: TRBV20-1

CDR3nt: TGCAGTGCTAGAAGGGGAGAGATTGATTCACCCCTCCACTTT
CDR3aa: CSARRGEIDSPLHF
abundance: few
j_gene: TRBJ1-6
d_gene: NA
v_gene: TRBV20-1

CDR3nt: TGTGCCAGCTCACCGGACAGGCTCTCCTACGAGCAGTACTTC
CDR3aa: CASSPDRLSYEQYF
abundance: NA
j_gene: TRBJ2-7
d_gene: TRBD1
v_gene: TRBV18

CDR3nt: TGTGCCCAACCTTTTGGCTACGAGCAGTACTTC
CDR3aa: CAQPFGYEQYF
abundance: NA
j_gene: TRBJ2-7
d_gene: NA
v_gene: TRBV2

CDR3nt: TGTGCCAGCAGCTTCGGGACAGTCGGAACAGAAAAACTGTTTTTT
CDR3aa: CASSFGTVGTEKLFF
abundance: many
j_gene: TRBJ1-4
d_gene: TRBD1
v_gene: TRBV5-6

CDR3nt: TGCAGTGCTAGGACAGGAGTTCTCTATGGCTACACCTTC
CDR3aa: CSARTGVLYGYTF
abundance: many
j_gene: TRBJ1-2
d_gene: NA
v_gene: TRBV20-1

CDR3nt: TGTGCCAGCAGCGGTACCCTAGGTTCTGGGGCCAACGTCCTGACTTTC
CDR3aa: CASSGTLGSGANVLTF
abundance: few
j_gene: TRBJ2-6
d_gene: NA
v_gene: TRBV9

CDR3nt: TGTGCCAGCAGGAACGGGGGGGCTAATTCACCCCTCCACTTT
CDR3aa: CASRNGGANSPLHF
abundance: few
j_gene: TRBJ1-6
d_gene: NA
v_gene: TRBV6-2/TRBV6-3

CDR3nt: TGTGCCAGCAGCCCTTGGAGGGATCCAGACAATGAGCAGTTCTTC
CDR3aa: CASSPWRDPDNEQFF
abundance: NA
j_gene: TRBJ2-1
d_gene: NA
v_gene: TRBV11-2

CDR3nt: TGTGCCAGCAGTCCACGGACAGGCCGCTCCTATAATTCACCCCTCCACTTT
CDR3aa: CASSPRTGRSYNSPLHF
abundance: few
j_gene: TRBJ1-6
d_gene: TRBD1
v_gene: TRBV27

CDR3nt: TGTGCCTGGGCCAACCAGGGGAGGTCCAATGGCTACACCTTC
CDR3aa: CAWANQGRSNGYTF
abundance: few
j_gene: TRBJ1-2
d_gene: NA
v_gene: TRBV30